Listed below are T cell receptor beta chains from one sample, sequenced in a study of shared clonotypes between healthy human individuals. The protocol was immunoSEQ multiplex PCR, while the TCRdb copy is restricted to in-frame clones and leaves out a portion. The data show roughly 2.1 million clones, 85% to 95% seen once. The sample comprised naive CD8+ T cells from PBMCs. The receptor set was obtained from a man aged 18-30 years in good health. Some clones in this sample may be carry-over from other donors' samples. Both conserved end residues are part of each CDR3. D genes are given only for firm matches.

NA TRBJ1-1 TRBV9 TGTGCCAGCAGCGTAGCGAGCTGGGGCACTGAAGCTTTCTTT CASSVASWGTEAFF
TRBD1 TRBJ1-1 TRBV5-1 TGCGCCAGCAGTTTCAACTTGCCGACAGGGCCAAACACTGAAGCTTTCTTT CASSFNLPTGPNTEAFF
NA TRBJ2-7 TRBV4-1 TGCGCCAGCAGGGACCAGGGTTCCTACGAGCAGTACTTC CASRDQGSYEQYF
NA TRBJ2-7 TRBV7-8 TGTGCCAGCAGCCCACGGGACAAGATCTACGAGCAGTACTTC CASSPRDKIYEQYF
NA TRBJ2-7 TRBV29-1 TGCAGCGTGGACGTCCGGGGCCCCAATTACGAGCAGTACTTC CSVDVRGPNYEQYF
NA TRBJ1-4 TRBV15 TGTGCCACCAGCAGAGCTGGGGGGCGAAAACTGTTTTTT CATSRAGGRKLFF
NA TRBJ1-1 TRBV19 TGTGCCAGTAGTCCACTAATCAGGGACACTGAAGCTTTCTTT CASSPLIRDTEAFF
TRBD1 TRBJ2-5 TRBV9 TGTGCCAGCAGCGTAGGCAGGGGGCCGGTAGAGACCCAGTACTTC CASSVGRGPVETQYF
NA TRBJ2-7 TRBV19 TGTGCCAGTAGTATCCGGCCCAGGGACCACGAGCAGTACTTC CASSIRPRDHEQYF
NA TRBJ1-1 TRBV7-8 TGTGCCAGCAGCTTCAGGACAAACAGCCATAACACTGAAGCTTTCTTT CASSFRTNSHNTEAFF
TRBD2 TRBJ2-7 TRBV7-2 TGTGCCAGCAGCTTAGTAGCGGGCTGGGAGCAGTACTTC CASSLVAGWEQYF
TRBD1 TRBJ2-7 TRBV27 TGTGCCAGCAGTTTCCGCGGGACAGGTGTCGAGCAGTACTTC CASSFRGTGVEQYF
NA TRBJ2-7 TRBV4-1 TGCGCCAGCAGCCAAGCGGAATACTACGAGCAGTACTTC CASSQAEYYEQYF
NA TRBJ2-7 TRBV27 TGTGCCAGCAGTTTTGATTCAGGCTCCTACGAGCAGTACTTC CASSFDSGSYEQYF
NA TRBJ2-3 TRBV12-5 TGTGCTAGTGCCTGGGACACCCATACGCAGTATTTT CASAWDTHTQYF
NA TRBJ2-7 TRBV10-2 TGCGCCAGCAGTGAAGGTGGGAGTATCTCCTACGAGCAGTACTTC CASSEGGSISYEQYF
NA TRBJ1-2 TRBV11-2 TGTGCCAGCAGCCCCCGGGGCAGCCCCTATGGCTACACCTTC CASSPRGSPYGYTF
TRBD2 TRBJ2-7 TRBV4-3 TGCGCCAGCAGCCAGAGTCTAGCGGGACCTGACTCCTACGAGCAGTACTTC CASSQSLAGPDSYEQYF
NA TRBJ1-2 TRBV28 TGTGCCAGCAGTTTAAGGGGGAACGGTGGCTACACCTTC CASSLRGNGGYTF